Listed below are T cell receptor beta chains from one sample, sequenced in a study of T-cell memory formation after mild COVID-19. TCRdb itself ran the 5' RACE reads through MiXCR, one entry per CDR3 protein. There are 400,000 to 550,000 distinct CDR3 sequences in the sample; nearly 25% occur only once, and roughly an eighth lies in the top ten. Sample: PBMCs or a T cell subset sorted from them (not recorded which). The source of these receptors is an adult woman who had mild COVID-19 (a few samples of this study predate the infection). Cell type and time point are not known. The CDR3 runs from the conserved cysteine through the conserved F or W. A D gene is named only where the DNA matches it firmly. Where a row states a size, it is once, few, many or the class of an expanded clone; other rows omit it.

few	TRBD1	TRBJ2-1	TRBV5-1	TGCGCCAGCAGCCAGGGGGCTGGGTCCTACAATGAGCAGTTCTTC	CASSQGAGSYNEQFF
-	-	TRBJ2-1	TRBV5-1	TGCGCCAGCAGCTCCTCCGGGGGCGCGGGGTACAATGAGCAGTTCTTC	CASSSSGGAGYNEQFF
few	TRBD1	TRBJ1-1	TRBV20-1	TGCAGTGCTCTGGACAGGGGGGGTGCTGAAGCTTTCTTT	CSALDRGGAEAFF
many	TRBD2	TRBJ2-1	TRBV5-1	TGCGCCAGCAGCTTGATGCTAGCGGGGGGGAATGAGCAGTTCTTC	CASSLMLAGGNEQFF
few	-	TRBJ2-5	TRBV5-6	TGTGCCAGCATAAAGTACTACCAAGAGACCCAGTACTTC	CASIKYYQETQYF
-	-	TRBJ2-2	TRBV19	TGTGCCAGTTACGGGACCGGGGAGCTGTTTTTT	CASYGTGELFF
-	-	TRBJ2-6	TRBV6-5	TGTGCCAGCAGTTTCACCACCTACCGATCGGACGCTAGCTCTGGGGCCAACGTCCTGACTTTC	CASSFTTYRSDASSGANVLTF
few	-	TRBJ1-2	TRBV28	TGTGCCAGCAGTTTCGCACGGTCCTATGGCTACACCTTC	CASSFARSYGYTF
-	TRBD1	TRBJ2-1	TRBV11-1	TGTGCCAGCAGCTCCTACAGGGGTATCAATGAGCAGTTCTTC	CASSSYRGINEQFF
few	TRBD1	TRBJ2-1	TRBV9	TGTGCCAGCAGCCCCAGGACAGGGGCTATATACAATGAGCAGTTCTTC	CASSPRTGAIYNEQFF
-	TRBD2	TRBJ2-7	TRBV20-1	TGCAGTGCTAGGAAGCCAGGACTAGCGAGCTACGAGCAGTACTTC	CSARKPGLASYEQYF
-	-	TRBJ2-1	TRBV7-6	TGTGCCAGCAGCTTAAGAACCCCCTCTAGTGAGCAGTTCTTC	CASSLRTPSSEQFF
few	-	TRBJ1-5	TRBV6-2/TRBV6-3	TGTGCCAGCCGGGGCACTCCTCTTCGTGGCAATCAGCCCCAGCATTTT	CASRGTPLRGNQPQHF
many	-	TRBJ2-7	TRBV27	TGTGCCAGCAGTCCCAACGACAGCTCCTACGAGCAGTACTTC	CASSPNDSSYEQYF
-	TRBD1	TRBJ2-3	TRBV5-1	TGCGCCAGCGGTGGGACAGACACAGATACGCAGTATTTT	CASGGTDTDTQYF
-	-	TRBJ2-7	TRBV4-1	TGCGCCAGCAGCGCCGAGGACGGTGCCTACGAGCAGTACTTC	CASSAEDGAYEQYF
few	-	TRBJ1-5	TRBV6-1	TGTGCCAGCAGTCCCGGACGGTTGGCCCAGCATTTT	CASSPGRLAQHF
few	-	TRBJ1-1	TRBV10-3	TGTGCCATCAGTGGTGAAAAAGGAGCTGAAGCTTTCTTT	CAISGEKGAEAFF
-	-	TRBJ1-4	TRBV20-1	TGCAGTGCTAGGGGCAGGGCTAATGAAAAACTGTTTTTT	CSARGRANEKLFF
few	TRBD2	TRBJ2-3	TRBV3-1	TGTGCCAGCAGCCGAAGTTCCCACTGGCGGGAGGAGGCGCAGTATTTT	CASSRSSHWREEAQYF